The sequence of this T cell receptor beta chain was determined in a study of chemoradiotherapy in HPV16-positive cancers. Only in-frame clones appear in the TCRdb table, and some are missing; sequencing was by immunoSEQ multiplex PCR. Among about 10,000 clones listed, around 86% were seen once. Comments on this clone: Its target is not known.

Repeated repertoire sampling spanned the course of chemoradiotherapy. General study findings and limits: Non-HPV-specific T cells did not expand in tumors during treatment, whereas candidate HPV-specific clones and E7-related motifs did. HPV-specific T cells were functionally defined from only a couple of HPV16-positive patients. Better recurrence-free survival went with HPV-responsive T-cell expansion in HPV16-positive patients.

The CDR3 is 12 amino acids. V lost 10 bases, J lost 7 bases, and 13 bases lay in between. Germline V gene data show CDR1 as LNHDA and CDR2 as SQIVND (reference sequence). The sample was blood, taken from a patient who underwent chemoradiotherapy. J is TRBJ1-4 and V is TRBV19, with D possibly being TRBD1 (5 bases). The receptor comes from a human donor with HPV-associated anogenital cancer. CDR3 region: CATKGTSEKLFF. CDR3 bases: TGTGCCACCAAGGGGACGAGTGAAAAACTGTTTTTT. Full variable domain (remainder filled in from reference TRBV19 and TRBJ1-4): DGGITQSPKYLFRKEGQNVTLSCEQNLNHDAMYWYRQDPGQGLRLIYYSQIVNDFQKGDIAEGYSVSREKKESFPLTVTSAQKNPTAFYLCATKGTSEKLFFGSGTQLSVL.